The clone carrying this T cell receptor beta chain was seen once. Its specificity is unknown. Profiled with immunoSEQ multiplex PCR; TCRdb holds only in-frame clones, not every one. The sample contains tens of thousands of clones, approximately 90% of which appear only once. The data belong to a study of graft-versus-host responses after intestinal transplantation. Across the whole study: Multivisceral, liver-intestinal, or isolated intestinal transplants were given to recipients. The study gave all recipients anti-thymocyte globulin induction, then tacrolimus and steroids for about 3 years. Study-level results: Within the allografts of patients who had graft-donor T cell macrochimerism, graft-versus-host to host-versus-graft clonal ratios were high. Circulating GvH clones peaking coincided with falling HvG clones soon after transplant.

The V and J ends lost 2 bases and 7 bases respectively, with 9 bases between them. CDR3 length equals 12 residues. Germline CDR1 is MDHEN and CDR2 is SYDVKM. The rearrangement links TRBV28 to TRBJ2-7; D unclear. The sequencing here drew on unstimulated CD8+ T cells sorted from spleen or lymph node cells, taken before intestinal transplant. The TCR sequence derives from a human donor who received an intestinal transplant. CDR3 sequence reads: CASSLPQGEQYF. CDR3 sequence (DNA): TGTGCCAGCAGTTTACCCCAAGGGGAGCAGTACTTC.